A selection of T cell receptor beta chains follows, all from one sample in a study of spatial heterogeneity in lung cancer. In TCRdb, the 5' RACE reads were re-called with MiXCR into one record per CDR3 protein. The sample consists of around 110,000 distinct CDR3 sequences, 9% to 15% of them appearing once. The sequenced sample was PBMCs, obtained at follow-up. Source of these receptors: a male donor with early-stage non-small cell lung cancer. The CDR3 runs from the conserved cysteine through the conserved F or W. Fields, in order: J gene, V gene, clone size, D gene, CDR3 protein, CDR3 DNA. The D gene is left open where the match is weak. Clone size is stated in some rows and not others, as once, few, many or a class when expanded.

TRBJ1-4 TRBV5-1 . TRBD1 CASSSSGTGGATNEKLFF TGCGCCAGCAGCTCCTCCGGGACAGGGGGGGCAACTAATGAAAAACTGTTTTTT
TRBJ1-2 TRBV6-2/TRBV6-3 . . CASSYSAGGGYTF TGTGCCAGCAGTTATTCTGCAGGAGGAGGCTACACCTTC
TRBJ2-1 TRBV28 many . CASRRTINEQFF TGTGCCAGCAGGCGGACCATCAATGAGCAGTTCTTC
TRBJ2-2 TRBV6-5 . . CASSPQGYTGELFF TGTGCCAGCAGCCCCCAGGGGTACACCGGGGAGCTGTTTTTT
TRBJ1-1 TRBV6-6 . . CASTTGVTEAFF TGTGCCAGCACCACAGGTGTCACTGAAGCTTTCTTT
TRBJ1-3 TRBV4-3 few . CASSQVPGTSGNTIYF TGCGCCAGCAGCCAAGTTCCGGGAACATCTGGAAACACCATATATTTT
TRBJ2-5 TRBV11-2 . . CASSLGPGGKETQYF TGTGCCAGCAGCTTAGGACCAGGAGGAAAAGAGACCCAGTACTTC
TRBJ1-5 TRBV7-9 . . CASSQTGTRGNQPQHF TGTGCCAGCAGTCAAACCGGGACCCGGGGCAATCAGCCCCAGCATTTT
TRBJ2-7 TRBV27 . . CASSLSPSYEQYF TGTGCCAGCAGTTTATCGCCGTCCTACGAGCAGTACTTC
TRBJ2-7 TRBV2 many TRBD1 CASRLHDRVREQYF TGTGCCAGCCGACTCCATGACAGGGTACGCGAGCAGTACTTC
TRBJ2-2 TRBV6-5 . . CASSRGQLRRELFF TGTGCCAGCAGCCGCGGACAGCTTCGGAGGGAGCTGTTTTTT
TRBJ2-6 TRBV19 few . CASSIEAGANVLTF TGTGCCAGTAGTATAGAGGCGGGGGCCAACGTCCTGACTTTC